This TCR beta chain is drawn from a study of T-cell memory formation after mild COVID-19. The study, taken as a whole, reports: CD4+ contracting clones were mainly CM and EM; CD8+ ones, EMRA. Balance between CD4 and CD8 was seen in clones contracting day 15 to 85, and a CD4+ lean was seen in later expanders.

Sample barcodes and UMIs were carried by the TCR alpha and TCR beta cDNA libraries that 5'RACE generated with constant-segment primers. TCRdb ran MiXCR on the 5' RACE reads and lists one entry per CDR3 protein. The repertoire has almost 550,000 distinct CDR3 sequences, around 20% of them found once; the top ten carry 9.5% to 15%. The CDR3 runs to 13 residues. CDR1 and CDR2 (germline): SSHAT, FNYEAQ (reference sequence). Ten or more counts support this clonotype. Its antigen is as yet unknown. A junction boundary mismatches the germline segment, possibly from a read error. The sequenced material came from PBMCs or a T cell subset sorted from them (not recorded which). The TCR sequence derives from an adult woman who had mild COVID-19 (a few samples of this study predate the infection). Cell type and time point are not known. The chain links TRBV7-7 to TRBJ2-1; the D call may be TRBD1 or TRBD2 (5 bases each). The CDR3 DNA reads TGTGCTAGCAGCTTAGCGCCCAGGGATGAGCAGTTCTTC. Protein sequence: CASSLAPRDEQFF.